This TCR beta chain came from a study of immune reconstitution after stem cell transplant in scleroderma. Trimming pared 0 bases from V and 0 bases from J, leaving 7 bases between. CDR3 length: 15 amino acids. Germline values: CDR1 SGHTS, CDR2 YDEGEE. Each CDR3 protein is one row after TCRdb ran MiXCR on the RT-PCR reads. The sample includes about 2,200 distinct CDR3 sequences, 7.4% of them seen just once. This clonotype counts as medium-sized. The rearrangement uses TRBV5-8 and TRBJ1-5; no firm D call. This receptor was identified in a male donor with systemic sclerosis. Collection took place before or after autologous hematopoietic stem cell transplantation (not recorded which). The CDR3 DNA reads as TGTGCCAGCAGCTTGGGGGCTTATAGCAATCAGCCCCAGCATTTT. Amino acid sequence: CASSLGAYSNQPQHF.